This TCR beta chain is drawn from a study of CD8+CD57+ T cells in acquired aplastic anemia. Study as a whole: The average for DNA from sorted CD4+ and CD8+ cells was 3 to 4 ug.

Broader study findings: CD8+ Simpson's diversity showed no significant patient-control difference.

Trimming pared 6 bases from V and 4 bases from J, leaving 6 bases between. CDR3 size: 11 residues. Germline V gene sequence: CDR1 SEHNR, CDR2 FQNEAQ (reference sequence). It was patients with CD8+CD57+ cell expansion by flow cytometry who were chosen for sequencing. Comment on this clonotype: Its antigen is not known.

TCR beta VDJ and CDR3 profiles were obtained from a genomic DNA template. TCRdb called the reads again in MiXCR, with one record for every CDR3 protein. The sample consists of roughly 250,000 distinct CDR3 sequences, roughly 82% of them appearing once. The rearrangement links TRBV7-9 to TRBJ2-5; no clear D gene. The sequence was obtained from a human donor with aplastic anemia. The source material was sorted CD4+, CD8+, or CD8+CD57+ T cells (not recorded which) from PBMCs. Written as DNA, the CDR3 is TGTGCCAGCAGGAGAGGAGAGACCCAGTACTTC. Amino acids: CASRRGETQYF.